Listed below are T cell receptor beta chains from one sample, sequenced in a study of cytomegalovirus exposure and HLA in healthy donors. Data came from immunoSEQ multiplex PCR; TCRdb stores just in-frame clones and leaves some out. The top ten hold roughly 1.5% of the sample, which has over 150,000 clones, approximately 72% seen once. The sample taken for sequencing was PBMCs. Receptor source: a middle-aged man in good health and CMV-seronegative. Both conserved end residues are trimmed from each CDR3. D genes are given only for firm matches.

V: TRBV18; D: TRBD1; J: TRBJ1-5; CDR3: ASSPLDRVGNQPQH
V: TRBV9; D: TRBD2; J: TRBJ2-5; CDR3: ASSLRPGLGEETQY
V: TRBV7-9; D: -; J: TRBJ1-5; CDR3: ASSLAWRGNQPQH
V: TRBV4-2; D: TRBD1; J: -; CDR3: ASSHHRGYEQY
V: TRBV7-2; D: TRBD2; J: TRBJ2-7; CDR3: ASSLATSGVYEQY
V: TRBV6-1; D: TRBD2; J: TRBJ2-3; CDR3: ASSGGGLATDTQY
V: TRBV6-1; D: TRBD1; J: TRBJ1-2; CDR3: ATQGAGWNYGYT
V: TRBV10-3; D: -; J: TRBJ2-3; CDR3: AISESGQDTQY
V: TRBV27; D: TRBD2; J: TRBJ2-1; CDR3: ASSSSSGGDEQF
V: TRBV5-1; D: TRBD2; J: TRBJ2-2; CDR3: ASSLALGLAGPNTGELF
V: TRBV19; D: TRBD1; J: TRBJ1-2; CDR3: ASNGWTGLNYGYT